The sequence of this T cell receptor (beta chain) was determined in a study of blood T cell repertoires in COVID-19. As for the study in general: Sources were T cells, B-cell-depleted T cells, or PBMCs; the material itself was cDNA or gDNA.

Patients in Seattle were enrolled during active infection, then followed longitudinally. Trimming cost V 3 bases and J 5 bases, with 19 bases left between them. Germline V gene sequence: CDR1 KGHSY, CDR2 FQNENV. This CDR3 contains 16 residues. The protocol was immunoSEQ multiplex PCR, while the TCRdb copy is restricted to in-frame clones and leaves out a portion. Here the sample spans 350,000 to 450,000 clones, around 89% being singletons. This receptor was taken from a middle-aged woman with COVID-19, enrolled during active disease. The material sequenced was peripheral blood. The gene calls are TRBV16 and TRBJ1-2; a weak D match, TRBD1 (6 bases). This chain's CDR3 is CASSHDEAGARYGYTF. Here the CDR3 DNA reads TGTGCCAGCAGCCATGACGAGGCAGGGGCGCGTTATGGCTACACCTTC.